One sample yielded the 26 T cell receptor beta chains listed below, sequenced in a study of PD-1 blockade in mismatch repair-deficient tumors. Profiled with immunoSEQ multiplex PCR; TCRdb holds only in-frame clones, not every one. The sample has approximately 38,000 clones, about four fifths seen once. This specimen consisted of peripheral blood, obtained 4 weeks after starting pembrolizumab. Every receptor here comes from an adult with mismatch repair-deficient cancer.

The CDR3 DNA follows: TGTGCCAGCAGTTTATTACCGCTCGGATCGGGACTAGCGGGAGGACGCACAGATACGCAGTATTTT. This translates into CASSLLPLGSGLAGGRTDTQYF. The rearrangement links TRBV28 to TRBJ2-3, with 15 positions matching TRBD2. The V and J ends lost 1 base and 1 base, in that order; junction bases with no gene match: 15. Per the germline V gene, CDR1 is MDHEN and CDR2 is SYDVKM. There are 22 residues in the CDR3.

V and J are TRBV27 and TRBJ1-4; tentatively, D is TRBD1 (6 bases). The V end was cut by 3 bases, the J end by 4 bases, with 9 bases between. In germline, CDR1 is MNHEY, CDR2 SMNVEV (reference sequence). This CDR3 has 14 residues. The CDR3, as DNA: TGTGCCAGCAGTTTGGACAGATATAATGAAAAACTGTTTTTT. Amino acids: CASSLDRYNEKLFF.

V gene TRBV6-5 combines with J gene TRBJ2-5, with D possibly being TRBD1 (6 bases). Between the trimmed V and J ends, which lost 8 bases and 4 bases, there was a span of 14 bases. This CDR3 contains 13 residues. Germline lookup yields CDR1 MNHEY and CDR2 SVGAGI. As DNA, the CDR3 is TGTGCCAGCCACAACAGGGATGCAGAGACCCAGTACTTC. This encodes CASHNRDAETQYF.

The genes are TRBV11-2 and TRBJ2-2, with D perhaps TRBD1 (5 bases). CDR1 SGHAT and CDR2 FQNNGV come from the germline V gene. Trimming stripped 4 bases from V and 5 bases from J, with 8 bases between. The CDR3 sequence is 13 residues long. The CDR3 sequence is CASSSDRTGELFF. CDR3 DNA: TGTGCCAGCAGCTCAGACAGAACCGGGGAGCTGTTTTTT.

The rearrangement uses TRBV7-9 and TRBJ1-2; D call uncertain. Germline V gene sequence: CDR1 SEHNR, CDR2 FQNEAQ (reference sequence). CDR3 length: 14 residues. The V and J ends lost 4 bases and 5 bases respectively, with 14 bases between them. The CDR3, as DNA: TGTGCCAGCAGCTCGACAAAGCTGAAATATGGCTACACCTTC. As protein: CASSSTKLKYGYTF.

This chain uses TRBV7-2 with TRBJ2-7; no clear D gene. The length of the CDR3 is 13 residues. CDR1 and CDR2 from the germline V gene are SGHTA and FQGNSA. Trimming stripped 1 base from V and 3 bases from J, with 7 bases between. The CDR3 region has the DNA TGTGCCAGCAGCTTAGTCGAAAACTACGAGCAGTACTTC. Protein sequence: CASSLVENYEQYF.

V gene TRBV6-5 combines with J gene TRBJ1-5; 8 nucleotides align to TRBD1. The V gene end was trimmed by 7 bases and the J gene end by 2 bases; junction bases not matched to a gene: 7. This CDR3 has 15 amino acids. Germline V CDR1 and CDR2: MNHEY, SVGAGI. The CDR3 coding sequence is TGTGCCAGCAAGCAGACAGGGGATGGCAATCAGCCCCAGCATTTT. Its protein product is CASKQTGDGNQPQHF.

This chain uses TRBV19 with TRBJ1-2; D perhaps matches TRBD1 (5 bases). Germline values: CDR1 LNHDA, CDR2 SQIVND (reference sequence). CDR3 length: 14 amino acids. V was cut by 6 bases and J by 1 base, with 12 bases left in between. In nucleotides, the CDR3 is TGTGCCAGTAGGGTGGGGCAGTTTAACTATGGCTACACCTTC. Protein sequence: CASRVGQFNYGYTF.

This chain joins TRBV10-2 and TRBJ2-5, with D possibly TRBD1 on 5 matching bases. V lost 6 bases to trimming and J lost 5 bases, with 19 bases between them. Germline V gene sequence: CDR1 WSHSY, CDR2 SAAADI. CDR3 length equals 15 residues. This CDR3 is CASSGTSQGSETQYF. CDR3 nucleotides: TGCGCCAGCAGCGGCACATCTCAGGGAAGCGAGACCCAGTACTTC.

The chain carries TRBV28 and TRBJ1-5; tentatively, D is TRBD1 (5 bases). V was pared by 4 bases and J by 8 bases, with 18 bases between. Germline V lookup: CDR1 MDHEN, CDR2 SYDVKM. The CDR3 loop spans 15 amino acids. The CDR3 nucleotides read TGTGCCAGCAGTTACCCTCGTCAGGGAATAGAGCCCCAGCATTTT. It encodes CASSYPRQGIEPQHF. Drawing the rest from reference TRBV28 and TRBJ1-5, the complete variable domain is DVKVTQSSRYLVKRTGEKVFLECVQDMDHENMFWYRQDPGLGLRLIYFSYDVKMKEKGDIPEGYSVSREKKERFSLILESASTNQTSMYLCASSYPRQGIEPQHFGDGTRLSIL.

V and J are TRBV11-2 and TRBJ2-4; tentatively, D is TRBD1 or TRBD2 (7 bases each). There are 18 residues in the CDR3. V was trimmed by 5 bases and J by 0 bases, leaving 20 bases between them. In germline, CDR1 is SGHAT, CDR2 FQNNGV. The CDR3 nucleotides are TGTGCCAGCAGCCCAGGGGGGGAGGAGCGGAGAGCCAAAAACATTCAGTACTTC. Its protein product is CASSPGGEERRAKNIQYF.

This clone appeared a single time. The chain links TRBV29-1 to TRBJ2-3; 10 nucleotides match TRBD2. CDR3 length equals 15 residues. With 6 bases clipped from V and 1 base from J, the junction kept 7 bases outside the gene matches. Germline-derived CDR1 and CDR2 are SQVTM and ANQGSEA. The CDR3 coding sequence is TGCAGCGTAGATCTAGCGGGAGACGGCACAGATACGCAGTATTTT. Its protein product is CSVDLAGDGTDTQYF.

The chain has TRBV9 and TRBJ2-2; D not resolved. This CDR3 region has 16 residues. The ends were cut back, 0 bases at V and 1 base at J, with 10 bases in the middle. Germline CDR1 reads SGDLS; CDR2 reads YYNGEE. The CDR3 DNA follows: TGTGCCAGCAGCGTAGTCCCGGACGGGAACACCGGGGAGCTGTTTTTT. It is translated as CASSVVPDGNTGELFF.

The sample holds a few counts of this clone. This rearrangement joins TRBV18 to TRBJ2-7; D is undetermined. The germline CDR1 and CDR2 sequences are KGHSH and LQKENI. V was pared by 3 bases and J by 4 bases, with 4 bases between. The length of the CDR3 is 11 residues. CDR3 bases: TGTGCCAGCTCACCCCAATACGAGCAGTACTTC. Translated: CASSPQYEQYF.

This clone was found a few times. The J gene is TRBJ2-2, the V gene TRBV27; a possible D gene is TRBD1 (6 bases). The V end lost 3 bases, the J end lost 3 bases, and 14 bases lay between the germline ends. The CDR3 loop spans 16 amino acids. Per germline, CDR1 MNHEY and CDR2 SMNVEV (reference sequence). CDR3 nucleotides: TGTGCCAGCAGTTTTGGGTACAGGGAGTACACCGGGGAGCTGTTTTTT. Its translation is CASSFGYREYTGELFF.

The CDR3 sequence: CASSPERRPTYEQYF. DNA for the CDR3: TGTGCCAGCAGCCCAGAAAGGAGGCCCACCTACGAGCAGTACTTC. The chain combines TRBV12-1 with TRBJ2-7; no check of the table's D call, TRBD2, against the DNA was made. TRBV12-1 is recorded as a pseudogene. The CDR3 runs to 15 residues.

The rearrangement links TRBV30 to TRBJ2-3; D ambiguous. V was pared by 3 bases and J by 0 bases, with 10 bases between. This CDR3 region has 14 residues. Per the germline V gene, CDR1 is GTSNPN and CDR2 is SVGIG (reference sequence). The CDR3 protein is CAWSPYVSTDTQYF. In nucleotides, the CDR3 is TGTGCCTGGAGCCCTTATGTGAGCACAGATACGCAGTATTTT.

The chain joins TRBV27 to TRBJ2-3, with 12 bases aligning to TRBD1. This CDR3 comprises 19 residues. Trimming removed 6 bases from V and 4 bases from J; junction bases left unmatched: 17. Looked up from germline, CDR1 is MNHEY and CDR2 is SMNVEV (reference sequence). The CDR3 coding sequence is TGTGCCAGCAGCTACTATAGCCCGGGACAGGGGGCTATTGCAGATACGCAGTATTTT. Protein sequence: CASSYYSPGQGAIADTQYF.

The rearrangement joins TRBV30 to TRBJ2-2; D is perhaps TRBD1 (6 bases). The length of the CDR3 is 17 residues. V lost 4 bases to trimming and J lost 1 base, with 19 bases between them. Germline V gene data show CDR1 as GTSNPN and CDR2 as SVGIG (reference sequence). In DNA, the CDR3 is TGTGCCTGGAAGAACCGTCGGGACACTTGGAACACCGGGGAGCTGTTTTTT. Amino acid sequence: CAWKNRRDTWNTGELFF.

The rearrangement uses TRBV10-3 and TRBJ2-7; 8 nucleotides match TRBD1. There are 13 residues in the CDR3. Trimming cost V 6 bases and J 3 bases; bases outside gene matches: 4. The germline V gene encodes CDR1 ENHRY and CDR2 SYGVKD. CDR3 nucleotides: TGTGCCATCAGCGGGACAGGAGGCTACGAGCAGTACTTC. Translation: CAISGTGGYEQYF.

The chain recombines TRBV11-2 with TRBJ1-1; D is undetermined. Trimming left V 5 bases short and J 4 bases short, with 14 bases between. The CDR3 is made up of 14 amino acids. Germline lookup yields CDR1 SGHAT and CDR2 FQNNGV. CDR3 nucleotide sequence: TGTGCCAGCAGCCCCACGCCTTGGGGCACTGAAGCTTTCTTT. This encodes CASSPTPWGTEAFF.

The V call is TRBV5-6, the J call TRBJ2-2, with 11 nucleotides matching TRBD2. Looked up from germline, CDR1 is SGHDT and CDR2 is YYEEEE. V lost 2 bases, J lost 6 bases, and 15 bases stayed unmatched. This CDR3 contains 19 residues. CDR3 nucleotides: TGTGCCAGCAGCTTTCTCGGGGGACTAGCGGAAAAAAAGGCCGGGGAGCTGTTTTTT. It is translated as CASSFLGGLAEKKAGELFF. Based on the CDR3 plus reference TRBV5-6 and TRBJ2-2, the full variable domain is DAGVTQSPTHLIKTRGQQVTLRCSPKSGHDTVSWYQQALGQGPQFIFQYYEEEERQRGNFPDRFSGHQFPNYSSELNVNALLLGDSALYLCASSFLGGLAEKKAGELFFGEGSRLTVL.

The rearrangement uses TRBV28 and TRBJ1-1; D uncertain. The germline gives CDR1 MDHEN, CDR2 SYDVKM. The CDR3 contains 11 residues. The CDR3 region is CASGEVTEAFF. Here the CDR3 DNA reads TGTGCTAGCGGTGAAGTCACTGAAGCTTTCTTT. The full variable domain, its missing parts supplied by reference TRBV28 and TRBJ1-1, is DVKVTQSSRYLVKRTGEKVFLECVQDMDHENMFWYRQDPGLGLRLIYFSYDVKMKEKGDIPEGYSVSREKKERFSLILESASTNQTSMYLCASGEVTEAFFGQGTRLTVV.

The CDR3 protein is CASRYSGRARNEQFF. The CDR3 nucleotides read TGTGCCAGCAGATATAGCGGGAGGGCGCGGAATGAGCAGTTCTTC. This chain uses TRBV11-2 with TRBJ2-1, with 11 nucleotides matching TRBD2. The germline V gene encodes CDR1 SGHAT and CDR2 FQNNGV. V trimming: 6 bases; J trimming: 7 bases; junction bases outside the gene matches: 8. The CDR3 contains 15 residues.

V and J are TRBV11-2 and TRBJ2-7; 7 nucleotides match TRBD1. V lost 7 bases to trimming and J lost 1 base; unmatched junction nucleotides: 10. This CDR3 region has 15 residues. From germline, CDR1 is SGHAT and CDR2 FQNNGV. CDR3 in amino acids: CASTPVQGISYEQYF. The DNA of the CDR3 is TGTGCCAGCACCCCCGTACAGGGGATATCCTACGAGCAGTACTTC.

The V call is TRBV7-2, the J call TRBJ1-3, with no clear D. Germline assignment: CDR1 SGHTA and CDR2 FQGNSA. The V end lost 5 bases, the J end lost 4 bases, and 12 bases lay between the germline ends. This CDR3 has 14 amino acids. CDR3 sequence reads: CASSGTVNGNTIYF. The CDR3 nucleotides are TGTGCCAGCAGCGGTACAGTGAACGGAAACACCATATATTTT.